Listed here is a single T cell receptor beta chain. This sample stems from a study of cytomegalovirus exposure and HLA in healthy donors. PCR used 60 Vbeta primers and 13 Jbeta primers. Sequencing used immunoSEQ multiplex PCR; TCRdb keeps in-frame clones, though not all of them. The table includes 90,000 to 150,000 clones, 70% to 85% detected once. The sample was PBMCs. The TCR was taken from a woman in her forties or fifties in good health and CMV-seropositive.

The CDR3 here is CASSPSGLSTDTQYF. The CDR3 nucleotides are TGTGCCAGCAGTCCCTCGGGACTCAGCACAGATACGCAGTATTTT. The genes are TRBV6-5 and TRBJ2-3; D might be TRBD2 (6 bases). CDR3 size: 15 residues. V was cut by 5 bases and J by 0 bases, with 12 bases left in between. Per the germline V gene, CDR1 is MNHEY and CDR2 is SVGAGI.